A single sample is the source of the 18 T cell receptor beta chains below, sequenced in a study of control samples from healthy donors and cancer patients. Generated by immunoSEQ multiplex PCR, the TCRdb table keeps only in-frame clones and is missing some. The table records fewer than 20,000 clones, less than 90% of them present only once. Source material: PBMCs. Source of these receptors: a woman in her 70s with lung cancer.

This sequence joins TRBV27 and TRBJ1-2, with TRBD1 matching over 10 bases. Losses at the gene ends were 5 bases for V and 3 bases for J; bases not matched to a gene: 6. Germline lookup yields CDR1 MNHEY and CDR2 SMNVEV (reference sequence). The CDR3 runs to 15 residues. DNA of the CDR3: TGTGCCAGCAGTATAGGACAGGGGGTTTACTATGGCTACACCTTC. It specifies CASSIGQGVYYGYTF.

The chain combines TRBV6-5 with TRBJ2-7, with 9 positions matching TRBD1. The CDR3 is 13 amino acids. Germline-derived CDR1 and CDR2 are MNHEY and SVGAGI. J gave up 4 bases and V 8 bases, and 6 bases lay outside the gene matches. The chain's CDR3 is CASGGQGLYEQYF. CDR3 DNA sequence: TGTGCCAGCGGCGGACAGGGGCTTTACGAGCAGTACTTC.

The rearrangement uses TRBV6-5 and TRBJ2-7; D gene uncertain. This CDR3 has 11 amino acids. Per germline, CDR1 MNHEY and CDR2 SVGAGI. V was cut by 11 bases and J by 7 bases, with 15 bases left in between. Written as DNA, the CDR3 is TGTGCCGTTGCAAGCCTAGGAGAGCAGTACTTC. Its translation: CAVASLGEQYF.

The V and J genes are TRBV11-2 and TRBJ2-2; D perhaps matches TRBD2 (6 bases). In germline, CDR1 is SGHAT, CDR2 FQNNGV. V was cut by 5 bases and J by 4 bases, with 11 bases left in between. The CDR3 consists of 14 residues. Written as DNA, the CDR3 is TGTGCCAGCAGCCGGGACTGGACCACCGGGGAGCTGTTTTTT. It codes for CASSRDWTTGELFF.

This sequence joins TRBV5-6 and TRBJ1-1; TRBD1 matches 9 bases. In germline, CDR1 is SGHDT, CDR2 YYEEEE. The CDR3 runs 16 residues. The V and J ends lost 1 base and 4 bases, in that order; junction bases with no gene match: 8. The CDR3 sequence is CASSLMGQGGRTEAFF. CDR3 nucleotides: TGTGCCAGCAGCTTGATGGGACAGGGAGGCCGCACTGAAGCTTTCTTT.

The chain joins TRBV6-5 to TRBJ1-1; D remains unclear. Germline-derived CDR1 and CDR2 are MNHEY and SVGAGI. V was trimmed by 2 bases and J by 2 bases, leaving 9 bases between them. The CDR3 consists of 14 residues. The CDR3 coding sequence is TGTGCCAGCAGTTACGGACCCAGAAACACTGAAGCTTTCTTT. This gives the protein CASSYGPRNTEAFF.

This clone has more than one count but fewer than ten. The V gene is TRBV10-3, the J gene TRBJ2-1; D is ambiguous. The CDR3 contains 13 residues. Germline V gene lookup returns CDR1 ENHRY and CDR2 SYGVKD. V was pared by 2 bases and J by 4 bases, with 6 bases between. CDR3 bases: TGTGCCATCAGTGAGAACATTTACAATGAGCAGTTCTTC. The encoded protein is CAISENIYNEQFF.

The V gene is TRBV19, the J gene TRBJ1-5; 7 positions match TRBD1. The germline V gene encodes CDR1 LNHDA and CDR2 SQIVND (reference sequence). V gave up 8 bases and J gave up 10 bases; unmatched junction bases: 11. This CDR3 contains 13 residues. The CDR3 loop reads CASQRGQGGPQHF. In DNA form, the CDR3 reads TGTGCCAGTCAAAGGGGGCAGGGAGGTCCCCAGCATTTT.

The chain uses TRBV7-2 and TRBJ2-5; D is unclear. The V end was cut by 5 bases, the J end by 5 bases, with 15 bases between. This CDR3 is 14 amino acids long. CDR1 is SGHTA and CDR2 is FQGNSA in the germline V gene. CDR3 DNA sequence: TGTGCCAGCAGCCGGATACTGTTCCAGGAGACCCAGTACTTC. Translating gives CASSRILFQETQYF.

In this sample, this clone turned up a few times. The rearrangement links TRBV5-1 to TRBJ1-4; D is unclear. Germline V CDR1 and CDR2: SGHRS, YFSETQ. The CDR3 consists of 16 residues. Trimming cost V 0 bases and J 7 bases, with 16 bases left between them. In nucleotides, the CDR3 is TGCGCCAGCAGCTTGGGGCTAGGGAGCGCCGGTGAAAAACTGTTTTTT. It is translated as CASSLGLGSAGEKLFF.

This chain uses TRBV9 with TRBJ2-2; D is possibly TRBD2 (5 bases). Germline V gene data show CDR1 as SGDLS and CDR2 as YYNGEE. There are 16 residues in the CDR3. The V and J ends lost 0 bases and 0 bases respectively, with 9 bases between them. The CDR3 DNA sequence: TGTGCCAGCAGCGTAGGTCGAGCGGCGAACACCGGGGAGCTGTTTTTT. The encoded protein is CASSVGRAANTGELFF.

The chain couples TRBV2 to TRBJ2-2; TRBD1 might be the D (5 bases). V lost 10 bases, J lost 6 bases, and 9 bases lay in between. Germline assignment: CDR1 SNHLY and CDR2 FYNNEI. This CDR3 is 11 amino acids long. The CDR3 region is CAKQDSGELFF. DNA of the CDR3: TGTGCCAAACAGGATTCCGGGGAGCTGTTTTTT. The whole variable domain, filled in from reference TRBV2 and TRBJ2-2, reads EPEVTQTPSHQVTQMGQEVILRCVPISNHLYFYWYRQILGQKVEFLVSFYNNEISEKSEIFDDQFSVERPDGSNFTLKIRSTKLEDSAMYFCAKQDSGELFFGEGSRLTVL.

V is TRBV30 and J is TRBJ1-6; D gene unclear. The germline CDR1 and CDR2 sequences are GTSNPN and SVGIG (reference sequence). V gave up 3 bases and J gave up 10 bases, with 13 bases separating them. The CDR3 loop spans 13 amino acids. The CDR3 loop is CAWSEDNGSPLHF. As DNA, the CDR3 is TGTGCCTGGAGCGAAGATAATGGGTCACCCCTCCACTTT. Filled out from reference TRBV30 and TRBJ1-6, the complete variable domain reads SQTIHQWPATLVQPVGSPLSLECTVEGTSNPNLYWYRQAAGRGLQLLFYSVGIGQISSEVPQNLSASRPQDRQFILSSKKLLLSDSGFYLCAWSEDNGSPLHFGNGTRLTVT.

This rearrangement joins TRBV19 to TRBJ1-1; unclear D gene. Germline V gene data show CDR1 as LNHDA and CDR2 as SQIVND (reference sequence). The CDR3 length is 13 residues. Trimming left V 7 bases short and J 4 bases short, with 13 bases between. CDR3 amino acids: CASTPGFGTEAFF. In nucleotides, the CDR3 is TGTGCCAGTACCCCGGGGTTTGGCACTGAAGCTTTCTTT.

This clone was counted between two and nine times. The chain joins TRBV3-1 (or the pseudogene TRBV3-2) to TRBJ1-2, with unresolved D. The CDR3 spans 14 residues. Germline lookup yields CDR1 LGHDT and CDR2 YNNKEL (reference sequence). The germline V and J ends were trimmed by 5 bases and 4 bases, with 14 bases remaining between them. The CDR3 sequence: CASSGAGPTYGYTF. DNA of the CDR3: TGTGCCAGCAGCGGAGCCGGACCGACCTATGGCTACACCTTC.

This chain uses TRBV27 with TRBJ2-3; 11 bases match TRBD2. The germline V gene has CDR1 MNHEY and CDR2 SMNVEV (reference sequence). Trimming took 8 bases from V and 4 from J; bases not matched to a gene: 17. The CDR3 contains 18 residues. The CDR3, as DNA: TGTGCCAGCGGTCGAATTGGGACTAGCGGAGTGCCCCCAGATACGCAGTATTTT. It specifies CASGRIGTSGVPPDTQYF.

As DNA, the CDR3 is TGTGCCACCAGCAGAGGCCGGACTAGCGGGACTTCAGATACGCAGTATTTT. Amino acid sequence: CATSRGRTSGTSDTQYF. The chain carries TRBV15 and TRBJ2-3; TRBD2 matches at 12 bases. The V segment lost 1 base and the J segment 4 bases; nucleotides outside the gene matches: 6. There are 17 residues in the CDR3. Germline V gene data show CDR1 as LNHNV and CDR2 as YYDKDF (reference sequence).

V and J are TRBV5-1 and TRBJ2-7; tentative D call: TRBD1 (6 bases). V was shortened by 4 bases and J by 9 bases, with 23 bases between the two germline ends. Germline V gene lookup returns CDR1 SGHRS and CDR2 YFSETQ. The CDR3 runs 15 residues. CDR3 sequence: CASSATPDRPSGQYF. In nucleotides, the CDR3 is TGCGCCAGCAGCGCGACCCCTGACAGGCCCTCGGGGCAGTACTTC.